The entry below gives a single TCR beta chain sequence along with its context. Its antigen is not known. The PCR had 60 Vbeta and 13 Jbeta primers. Repertoires were generated with immunoSEQ multiplex PCR, while TCRdb's copy carries only in-frame clones and drops some. Here the sample spans 170,000 or so clones, under 85% being singletons. The data derive from a study of cytomegalovirus exposure and HLA in healthy donors. Study at large: An early release of data contained 80 million to 85 million unique TCRs, which came from HLA-typed donors. Findings and limits, study-wide: There were some V segments, including TRBV6-2 and TRBV6-3, excluded as indistinguishable. The classifier reportedly diagnosed cytomegalovirus status with high specificity and sensitivity.

V gave up 6 bases and J gave up 2 bases; unmatched junction bases: 10. Germline V gene sequence: CDR1 SNHLY, CDR2 FYNNEI. This CDR3 has 16 amino acids. This chain connects TRBV2 to TRBJ1-5; TRBD1 agrees at 7 bases. This receptor was obtained from a man aged 18 to 29 in good health and CMV-seronegative. What was sequenced was PBMCs. The chain's CDR3 is CASSQETGARNQPQHF. The CDR3 nucleotides are TGTGCCAGCAGCCAAGAAACAGGGGCGCGCAATCAGCCCCAGCATTTT.